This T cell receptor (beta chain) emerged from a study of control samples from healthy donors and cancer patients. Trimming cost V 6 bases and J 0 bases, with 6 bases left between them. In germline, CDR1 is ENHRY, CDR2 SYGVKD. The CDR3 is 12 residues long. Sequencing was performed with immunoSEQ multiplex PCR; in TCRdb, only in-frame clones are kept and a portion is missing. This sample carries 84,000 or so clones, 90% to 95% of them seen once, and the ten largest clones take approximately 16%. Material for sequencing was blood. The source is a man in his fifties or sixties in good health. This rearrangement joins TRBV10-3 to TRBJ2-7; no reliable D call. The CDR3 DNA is TGTGCCATCAGCCGGAGCTCCTACGAGCAGTACTTC. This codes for CAISRSSYEQYF.